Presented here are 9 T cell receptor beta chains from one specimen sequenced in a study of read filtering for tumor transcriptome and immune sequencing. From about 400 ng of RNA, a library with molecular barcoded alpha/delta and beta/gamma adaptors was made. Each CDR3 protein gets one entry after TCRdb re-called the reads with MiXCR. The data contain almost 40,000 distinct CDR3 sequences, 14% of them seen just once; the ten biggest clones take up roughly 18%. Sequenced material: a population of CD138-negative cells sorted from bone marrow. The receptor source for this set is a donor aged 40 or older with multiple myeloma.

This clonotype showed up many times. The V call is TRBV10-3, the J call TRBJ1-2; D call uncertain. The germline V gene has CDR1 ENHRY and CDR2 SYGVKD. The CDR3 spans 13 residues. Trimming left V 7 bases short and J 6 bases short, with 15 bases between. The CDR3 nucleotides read TGTGCCATCACCCCGAGGCAGGAGGATGGCTACACCTTC. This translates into CAITPRQEDGYTF.

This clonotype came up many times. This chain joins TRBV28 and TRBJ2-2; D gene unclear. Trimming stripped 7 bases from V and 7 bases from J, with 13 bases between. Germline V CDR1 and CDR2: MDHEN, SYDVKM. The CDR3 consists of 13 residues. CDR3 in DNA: TGTGCCAGCACGCTGACCAGTCGCGGGGAGCTGTTTTTT. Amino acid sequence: CASTLTSRGELFF.

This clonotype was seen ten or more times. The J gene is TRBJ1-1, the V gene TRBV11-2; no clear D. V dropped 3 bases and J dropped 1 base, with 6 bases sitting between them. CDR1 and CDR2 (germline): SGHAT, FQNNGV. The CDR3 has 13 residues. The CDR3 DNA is TGTGCCAGCAGCTTTTTATCGAACACTGAAGCTTTCTTT. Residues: CASSFLSNTEAFF.

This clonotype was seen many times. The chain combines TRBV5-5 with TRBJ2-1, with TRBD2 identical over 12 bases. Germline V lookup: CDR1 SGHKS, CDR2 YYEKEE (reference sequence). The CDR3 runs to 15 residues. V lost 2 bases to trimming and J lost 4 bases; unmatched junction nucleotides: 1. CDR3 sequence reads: CASSFGLAGYNEQFF. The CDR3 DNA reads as TGTGCCAGCAGCTTCGGACTAGCGGGGTACAATGAGCAGTTCTTC.

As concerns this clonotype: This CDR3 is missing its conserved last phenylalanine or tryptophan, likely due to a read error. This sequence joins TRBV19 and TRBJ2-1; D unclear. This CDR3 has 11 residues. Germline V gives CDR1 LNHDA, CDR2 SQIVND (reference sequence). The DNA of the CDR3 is TGTGCTAGTAGTATTAGTTCGGAGCAGTTCTTG. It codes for CASSISSEQFL.

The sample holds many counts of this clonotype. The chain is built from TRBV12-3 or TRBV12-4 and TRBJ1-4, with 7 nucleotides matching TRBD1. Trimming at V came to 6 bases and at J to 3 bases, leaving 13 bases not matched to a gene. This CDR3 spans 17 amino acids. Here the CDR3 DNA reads TGTGCCAGCAGCCGACAGGGTCCGACAGGTTCTAATGAAAAACTGTTTTTT. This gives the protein CASSRQGPTGSNEKLFF.

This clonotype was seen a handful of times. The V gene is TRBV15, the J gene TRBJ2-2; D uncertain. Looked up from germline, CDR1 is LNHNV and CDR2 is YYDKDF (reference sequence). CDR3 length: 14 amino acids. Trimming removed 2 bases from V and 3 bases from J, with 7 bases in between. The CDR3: CATSRTKYTGELFF. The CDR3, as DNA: TGTGCCACCAGCAGAACCAAGTACACCGGGGAGCTGTTTTTT.

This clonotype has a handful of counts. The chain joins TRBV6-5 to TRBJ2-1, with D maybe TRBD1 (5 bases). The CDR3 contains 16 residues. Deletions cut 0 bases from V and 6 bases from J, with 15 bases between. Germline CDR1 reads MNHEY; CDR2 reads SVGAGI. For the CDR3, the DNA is TGTGCCAGCAGTTACTCGCGTACAGGTAGTTTCAATGAGCAGTTCTTC. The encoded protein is CASSYSRTGSFNEQFF.

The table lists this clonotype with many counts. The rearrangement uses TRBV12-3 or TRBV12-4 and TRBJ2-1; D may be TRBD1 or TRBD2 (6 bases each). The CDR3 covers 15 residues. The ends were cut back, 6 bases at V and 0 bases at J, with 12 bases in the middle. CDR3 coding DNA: TGTGCCAGCAGCCCCGGGGGCGGCTCCTACAATGAGCAGTTCTTC. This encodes CASSPGGGSYNEQFF.